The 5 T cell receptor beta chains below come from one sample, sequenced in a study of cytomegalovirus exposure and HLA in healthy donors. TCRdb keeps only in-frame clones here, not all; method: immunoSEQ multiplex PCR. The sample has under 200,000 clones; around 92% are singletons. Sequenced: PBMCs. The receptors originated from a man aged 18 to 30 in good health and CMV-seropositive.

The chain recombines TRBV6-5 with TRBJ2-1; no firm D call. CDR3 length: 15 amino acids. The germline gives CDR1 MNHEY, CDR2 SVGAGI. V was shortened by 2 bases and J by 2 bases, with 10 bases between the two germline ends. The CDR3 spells CASSYNLEPYNEQFF. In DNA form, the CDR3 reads TGTGCCAGCAGTTACAATCTGGAGCCCTACAATGAGCAGTTCTTC.

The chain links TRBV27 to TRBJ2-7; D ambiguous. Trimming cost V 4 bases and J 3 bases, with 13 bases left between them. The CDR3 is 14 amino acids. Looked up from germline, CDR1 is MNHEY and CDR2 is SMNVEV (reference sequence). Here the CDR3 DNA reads TGTGCCAGCAGTTCCCGCGGAGCCAGCTACGAGCAGTACTTC. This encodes CASSSRGASYEQYF.

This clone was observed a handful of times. The CDR3 spells CASSRLGSYNEQFF. The CDR3 nucleotides are TGTGCCAGCAGCCGACTCGGTTCCTACAATGAGCAGTTCTTC. J is TRBJ2-1 and V is TRBV11-2, with D hard to call. The CDR3 extends over 14 amino acids. Germline CDR1 reads SGHAT; CDR2 reads FQNNGV. V was cut by 5 bases and J by 1 base, with 9 bases left in between. The full variable domain, in which reference TRBV11-2 and TRBJ2-1 provide the parts outside the CDR3, is EAGVAQSPRYKIIEKRQSVAFWCNPISGHATLYWYQQILGQGPKLLIQFQNNGVVDDSQLPKDRFSAERLKGVDSTLKIQPAKLEDSAVYLCASSRLGSYNEQFFGPGTRLTVL.

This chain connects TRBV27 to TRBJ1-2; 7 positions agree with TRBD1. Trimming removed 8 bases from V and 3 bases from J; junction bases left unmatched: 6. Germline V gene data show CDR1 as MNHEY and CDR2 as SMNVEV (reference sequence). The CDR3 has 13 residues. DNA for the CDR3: TGTGCCAGCGGCCCCGGGACAGACTATGGCTACACCTTC. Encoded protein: CASGPGTDYGYTF.

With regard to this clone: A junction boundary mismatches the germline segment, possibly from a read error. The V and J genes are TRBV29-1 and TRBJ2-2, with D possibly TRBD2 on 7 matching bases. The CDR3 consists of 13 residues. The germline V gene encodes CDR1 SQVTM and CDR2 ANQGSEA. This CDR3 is CSFEGGGTGELFF. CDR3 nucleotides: TGCAGCTTTGAAGGGGGGGGAACCGGGGAGCTGTTTTTT.